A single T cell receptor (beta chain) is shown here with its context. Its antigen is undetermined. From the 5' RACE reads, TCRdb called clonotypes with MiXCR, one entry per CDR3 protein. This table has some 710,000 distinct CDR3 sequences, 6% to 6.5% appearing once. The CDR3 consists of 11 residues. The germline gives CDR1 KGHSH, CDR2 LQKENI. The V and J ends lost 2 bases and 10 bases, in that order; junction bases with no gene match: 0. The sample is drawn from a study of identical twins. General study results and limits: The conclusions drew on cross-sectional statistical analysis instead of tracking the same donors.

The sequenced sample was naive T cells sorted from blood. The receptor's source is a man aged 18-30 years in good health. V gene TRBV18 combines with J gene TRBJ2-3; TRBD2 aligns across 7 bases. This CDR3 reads CASSPGGAQYF. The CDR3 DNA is TGTGCCAGCTCACCAGGGGGGGCGCAGTATTTT.